This is a list of T cell receptor beta chains from one sample in a study of shared clonotypes between healthy human individuals. Method: immunoSEQ multiplex PCR; TCRdb's copy keeps in-frame clones and lacks some. The sample includes 500,000 or so clones, roughly 95% of them seen just once. Sequencing input: naive CD4+ T cells sorted from blood. The receptor source for this set is a woman aged 25 to 39 in good health. CDR3s include the opening cysteine and the closing phenylalanine or tryptophan. D genes are given only for firm matches. Rows may omit the clone size; those that give it use once, few, many or a size class.

d_gene: NA
v_gene: TRBV18
len: 17
abundance: NA
j_gene: TRBJ1-4
CDR3aa: CASSPPYPGTEGEKLFF
CDR3nt: TGTGCCAGCTCACCACCATACCCCGGGACTGAGGGCGAAAAACTGTTTTTT

d_gene: NA
v_gene: TRBV6-1
len: 14
abundance: NA
j_gene: TRBJ2-7
CDR3aa: CASSEGPEGYEQYF
CDR3nt: TGTGCCAGCAGTGAGGGACCTGAAGGGTACGAGCAGTACTTC

d_gene: TRBD2
v_gene: TRBV6-6
len: 15
abundance: NA
j_gene: TRBJ2-7
CDR3aa: CASRRNSGGSYEQYF
CDR3nt: TGTGCCAGCAGACGAAATAGCGGGGGCTCCTACGAGCAGTACTTC

d_gene: TRBD1
v_gene: TRBV28
len: 14
abundance: NA
j_gene: TRBJ1-1
CDR3aa: CASSTLTGRTEAFF
CDR3nt: TGTGCCAGCAGTACCTTGACAGGGAGAACTGAAGCTTTCTTT

d_gene: NA
v_gene: TRBV7-2
len: 14
abundance: NA
j_gene: TRBJ1-1
CDR3aa: CASSLATGPTEAFF
CDR3nt: TGTGCCAGCAGCTTAGCAACGGGGCCCACTGAAGCTTTCTTT

d_gene: NA
v_gene: TRBV6-5
len: 15
abundance: NA
j_gene: TRBJ1-2
CDR3aa: CASSSTGSANYGYTF
CDR3nt: TGTGCCAGCAGTTCCACAGGTTCAGCGAACTATGGCTACACCTTC

d_gene: TRBD2
v_gene: TRBV9
len: 16
abundance: NA
j_gene: TRBJ2-3
CDR3aa: CASSPRDYPIGDTQYF
CDR3nt: TGTGCCAGCAGCCCCCGGGACTACCCTATCGGGGATACGCAGTATTTT

d_gene: TRBD1
v_gene: TRBV5-6
len: 15
abundance: NA
j_gene: TRBJ2-5
CDR3aa: CASSGGTGVTETQYF
CDR3nt: TGTGCCAGCAGCGGAGGGACAGGGGTGACGGAGACCCAGTACTTC

d_gene: NA
v_gene: TRBV19
len: 14
abundance: NA
j_gene: TRBJ2-3
CDR3aa: CASKRRESTDTQYF
CDR3nt: TGTGCCAGTAAACGAAGGGAGTCAACAGATACGCAGTATTTT

d_gene: TRBD2
v_gene: TRBV11-2
len: 14
abundance: NA
j_gene: TRBJ2-7
CDR3aa: CASIPTSGSYEQYF
CDR3nt: TGTGCCAGCATCCCTACTAGCGGGAGTTACGAGCAGTACTTC

d_gene: NA
v_gene: TRBV18
len: 15
abundance: once
j_gene: TRBJ1-1
CDR3aa: CASSPPLGQNTEAFF
CDR3nt: TGTGCCAGCTCACCACCCTTGGGACAGAACACTGAAGCTTTCTTT

d_gene: TRBD1
v_gene: TRBV6-5
len: 14
abundance: NA
j_gene: TRBJ1-5
CDR3aa: CASSPRGRGQPQHF
CDR3nt: TGTGCCAGCAGCCCCAGGGGGCGCGGCCAGCCCCAGCATTTT

d_gene: NA
v_gene: TRBV5-1
len: 14
abundance: NA
j_gene: TRBJ2-7
CDR3aa: CASSGAVGAYEQYF
CDR3nt: TGCGCCAGCAGCGGGGCAGTTGGTGCCTACGAGCAGTACTTC

d_gene: TRBD1
v_gene: TRBV7-6
len: 16
abundance: NA
j_gene: TRBJ2-5
CDR3aa: CASSLVSGRGRETQYF
CDR3nt: TGTGCCAGCAGCTTAGTCTCGGGCAGGGGGCGGGAGACCCAGTACTTC

d_gene: TRBD2
v_gene: TRBV27
len: 16
abundance: NA
j_gene: TRBJ2-1
CDR3aa: CASTGGRAQSYNEQFF
CDR3nt: TGTGCCAGCACGGGGGGGAGGGCCCAATCTTACAATGAGCAGTTCTTC

d_gene: TRBD2
v_gene: TRBV18
len: 15
abundance: NA
j_gene: TRBJ2-1
CDR3aa: CASSPQLAGGNEQFF
CDR3nt: TGTGCCAGCTCACCACAACTAGCGGGAGGGAATGAGCAGTTCTTC

d_gene: TRBD1
v_gene: TRBV6-1
len: 17
abundance: once
j_gene: TRBJ1-5
CDR3aa: CASSETTIDRGGQPQHF
CDR3nt: TGTGCCAGCAGTGAAACCACCATCGACAGGGGCGGCCAGCCCCAGCATTTT

d_gene: NA
v_gene: TRBV11-2
len: 14
abundance: NA
j_gene: TRBJ1-1
CDR3aa: CASSLLRENTEAFF
CDR3nt: TGTGCCAGCAGCCTACTCAGGGAAAACACTGAAGCTTTCTTT

d_gene: NA
v_gene: TRBV5-4
len: 12
abundance: NA
j_gene: TRBJ2-2
CDR3aa: CASSSATGELFF
CDR3nt: TGTGCCAGCAGCTCGGCGACCGGGGAGCTGTTTTTT

d_gene: NA
v_gene: TRBV20-1
len: 11
abundance: NA
j_gene: TRBJ1-1
CDR3aa: CSARVFTEAFF
CDR3nt: TGCAGTGCTAGAGTATTTACTGAAGCTTTCTTT

d_gene: TRBD2
v_gene: TRBV10-3
len: 14
abundance: NA
j_gene: TRBJ2-7
CDR3aa: CAITPGAGTYEQYF
CDR3nt: TGTGCCATCACCCCGGGAGCGGGGACCTACGAGCAGTACTTC

d_gene: NA
v_gene: TRBV28
len: 14
abundance: NA
j_gene: TRBJ2-2
CDR3aa: CASSLGGNTGELFF
CDR3nt: TGTGCCAGCAGCCTTGGGGGGAACACCGGGGAGCTGTTTTTT

d_gene: NA
v_gene: TRBV7-6
len: 14
abundance: NA
j_gene: TRBJ1-3
CDR3aa: CASSPDSSGNTIYF
CDR3nt: TGTGCCAGCAGCCCGGACAGCTCTGGAAACACCATATATTTT

d_gene: NA
v_gene: TRBV21-1
len: 11
abundance: NA
j_gene: TRBJ2-5
CDR3aa: CASSWGETQYF
CDR3nt: TGTGCCAGCAGCTGGGGGGAGACCCAGTACTTC

d_gene: NA
v_gene: TRBV5-1
len: 14
abundance: NA
j_gene: TRBJ2-7
CDR3aa: CASSRRDTAYEQYF
CDR3nt: TGCGCCAGCAGCAGACGGGACACCGCCTACGAGCAGTACTTC

d_gene: NA
v_gene: TRBV11-2
len: 13
abundance: NA
j_gene: TRBJ2-5
CDR3aa: CASSPPRMKTQYF
CDR3nt: TGTGCCAGCAGCCCACCGCGGATGAAGACCCAGTACTTC

d_gene: NA
v_gene: TRBV27
len: 14
abundance: once
j_gene: TRBJ2-7
CDR3aa: CASSLLRDTYEQYF
CDR3nt: TGTGCCAGCAGTTTACTCCGGGACACTTACGAGCAGTACTTC

d_gene: TRBD1
v_gene: TRBV5-1
len: 14
abundance: NA
j_gene: TRBJ2-7
CDR3aa: CASSRGQGRYEQYF
CDR3nt: TGCGCCAGCAGCCGGGGACAGGGGCGCTACGAGCAGTACTTC

d_gene: NA
v_gene: TRBV29-1
len: 12
abundance: NA
j_gene: TRBJ2-5
CDR3aa: CSVEAGRETQYF
CDR3nt: TGCAGCGTTGAGGCGGGGCGGGAGACCCAGTACTTC